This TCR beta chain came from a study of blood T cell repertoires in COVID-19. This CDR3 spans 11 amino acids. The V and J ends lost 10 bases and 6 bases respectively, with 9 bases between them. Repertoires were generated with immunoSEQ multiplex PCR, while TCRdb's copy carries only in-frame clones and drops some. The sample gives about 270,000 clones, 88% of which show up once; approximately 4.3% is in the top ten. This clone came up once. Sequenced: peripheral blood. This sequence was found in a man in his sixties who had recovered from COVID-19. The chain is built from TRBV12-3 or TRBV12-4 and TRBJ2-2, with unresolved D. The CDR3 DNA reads TGTGCCACTATCCGTGCCGGGGAGCTGTTTTTT. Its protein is CATIRAGELFF.